The clone carrying this TCR beta chain was recorded a few times. Antigen: not known. This sample is part of a study of early T cells in non-severe SARS-CoV-2 infection. In the study overall: Chains were not paired, and sequencing was done on bulk RNA from unsorted whole blood. Whole-study findings and limits: There was a bias toward anti-spike CD8 responses in VDJdb matching, which missed private and CD4 specificities.

TCRdb used MiXCR to reprocess the 5' RACE reads, holding one entry per CDR3 protein. The sample has approximately 52,000 distinct CDR3 sequences, 8% to 9% seen once. J was trimmed by 0 bases and V by 4 bases; bases with no gene match: 6. Germline-derived CDR1 and CDR2 are DFQATT and SNEGSKA (reference sequence). The CDR3 is made up of 15 amino acids. The TCR was taken from an adult who was a healthcare worker with PCR-confirmed SARS-CoV-2 infection or an uninfected control (not recorded which). The rearrangement links TRBV20-1 to TRBJ2-1, with 7 bases that match TRBD2. The sample taken for sequencing was whole blood. CDR3 region: CSAKPPGGSYNEQFF. In DNA, the CDR3 is TGCAGTGCTAAACCCCCGGGGGGCTCCTACAATGAGCAGTTCTTC.